One TCR beta chain is described in this entry. These data belong to a study of radiotherapy plus CTLA-4 blockade in lung cancer. The assay was immunoSEQ multiplex PCR, and TCRdb's table has in-frame clones only and misses some. The sample holds about 43,000 clones, about 67% seen once. This sequence was found in a human donor with non-small cell lung cancer who had a partial response to radiotherapy plus ipilimumab. Here the sequenced sample was peripheral blood, taken from a patient treated with radiotherapy plus ipilimumab.

The CDR3: CASSFPGLAVSSYEQYF. In DNA form, the CDR3 reads TGTGCCAGCAGCTTTCCGGGACTAGCGGTGAGCTCCTACGAGCAGTACTTC. J is TRBJ2-7 and V is TRBV7-2; 11 positions match TRBD2. Trimming at V came to 3 bases and at J to 0 bases, leaving 7 bases not matched to a gene. Germline V gene sequence: CDR1 SGHTA, CDR2 FQGNSA. This CDR3 comprises 17 residues.